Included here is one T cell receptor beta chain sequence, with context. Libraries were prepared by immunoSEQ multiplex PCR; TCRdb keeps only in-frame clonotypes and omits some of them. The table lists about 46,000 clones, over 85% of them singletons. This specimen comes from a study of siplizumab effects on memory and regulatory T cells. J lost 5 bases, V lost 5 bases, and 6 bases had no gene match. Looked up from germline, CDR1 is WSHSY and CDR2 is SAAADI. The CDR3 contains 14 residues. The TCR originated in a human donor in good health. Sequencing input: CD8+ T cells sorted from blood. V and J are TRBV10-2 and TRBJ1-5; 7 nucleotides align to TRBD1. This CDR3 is CASSYRGGDQPQHF. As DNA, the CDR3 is TGCGCCAGCAGTTACAGGGGTGGGGATCAGCCCCAGCATTTT.